A single sample gave rise to the 26 T cell receptor beta chains below, sequenced in a study of blood T cell repertoires in COVID-19. Here immunoSEQ multiplex PCR was the method, and the copy in TCRdb shows in-frame clones only, minus some. The table has 200,000 or so clones, roughly four fifths seen once. The sample consisted of PBMCs or T cells enriched from blood (not recorded which). Source of these receptors: a man aged 35-49 years who had recovered from COVID-19.

V is TRBV21-1 and J is TRBJ1-2; TRBD1 is the table's D call, not checked against the DNA. TRBV21-1 is an annotated pseudogene. The CDR3 runs 15 residues. Here the CDR3 DNA reads TGTGCCAGCAGCGAGGCAGGGAATTTGGACTATGGCTACACCTTC. Translating it yields CASSEAGNLDYGYTF.

V gene TRBV19 combines with J gene TRBJ1-2, with 7 bases fitting TRBD1. The CDR3 has 12 residues. CDR1 LNHDA and CDR2 SQIVND come from the germline V gene (reference sequence). J was trimmed by 2 bases and V by 10 bases; bases with no gene match: 4. The CDR3 DNA is TGTGCCACCGAGGGACAGAACTATGGCTACACCTTC. Encoded protein: CATEGQNYGYTF.

This clone has only a few counts. This chain connects TRBV13 to TRBJ1-1; 8 bases are a match to TRBD1. Germline V gene data show CDR1 as PRHDT and CDR2 as FYEKMQ (reference sequence). Trimming took 4 bases from V and 0 from J; bases not matched to a gene: 13. The CDR3 runs 18 residues. CDR3 DNA sequence: TGTGCCAGCAGCTCCGGACAGGGTGCCTTTCACATGAACACTGAAGCTTTCTTT. This codes for CASSSGQGAFHMNTEAFF.

This chain links TRBV7-8 with TRBJ2-5, with D perhaps matching TRBD2 (6 bases). CDR3 size: 16 residues. Germline CDR1 reads SGHVS; CDR2 reads FQNEAQ. V was cut by 1 base and J by 5 bases, with 17 bases left in between. The CDR3 loop is CASSLGAGSLVETQYF. The CDR3 DNA sequence: TGTGCCAGCAGCTTAGGGGCGGGGTCGCTGGTTGAGACCCAGTACTTC.

In this sample, this clone turned up once. The gene calls are TRBV28 and TRBJ2-6, with D maybe TRBD2 (6 bases). V shed 7 bases and J shed 4 bases, with 11 bases lying between them. CDR1 is MDHEN, CDR2 SYDVKM, per germline. The CDR3 loop spans 14 amino acids. This CDR3 reads CASMQGGGANVLTF. The CDR3 DNA follows: TGTGCCAGCATGCAGGGAGGCGGGGCCAACGTCCTGACTTTC.

The chain uses TRBV7-8 and TRBJ1-2; 7 bases line up with TRBD1. CDR3 length equals 17 residues. Trimming removed 2 bases from V and 4 bases from J; junction bases left unmatched: 13. Germline V gene lookup returns CDR1 SGHVS and CDR2 FQNEAQ. In nucleotides, the CDR3 is TGTGCCAGCAGCTTAAATCGAGACCACAGGGGAGGCTATGGCTACACCTTC. Amino acids: CASSLNRDHRGGYGYTF.

The J gene is TRBJ1-6, the V gene TRBV28, with 9 bases lining up with TRBD1. The trim removed 2 bases at V and 3 bases at J, leaving 20 bases unmatched. This CDR3 is built from 22 residues. In germline, CDR1 is MDHEN, CDR2 SYDVKM. The chain's CDR3 is CASSLPNLGVQGAPYYNSPLHF. Written as DNA, the CDR3 is TGTGCCAGCAGTTTACCCAACTTGGGTGTACAGGGGGCTCCCTACTATAATTCACCCCTCCACTTT.

The chain employs TRBV5-1 and TRBJ1-1; maybe TRBD1 (6 bases). Trimming took off 3 bases at V and 2 bases at J, with 11 bases between the two ends. Germline assignment: CDR1 SGHRS and CDR2 YFSETQ. The CDR3 totals 14 residues. The CDR3 sequence is CASSSEQGNTEAFF. The CDR3 DNA reads as TGCGCCAGCAGCTCCGAACAGGGCAACACTGAAGCTTTCTTT.

This clone has just one count. The CDR3 spells CASRAPDRGLFEKLFF. CDR3 DNA sequence: TGTGCCAGTAGGGCTCCCGACAGGGGGTTATTTGAAAAACTGTTTTTT. The chain links TRBV19 to TRBJ1-4; 9 positions agree with TRBD1. Germline CDR1 LNHDA, CDR2 SQIVND (reference sequence). With 6 bases clipped from V and 7 bases from J, the junction kept 12 bases outside the gene matches. The CDR3 length is 16 residues.

The chain employs TRBV3-1 (or the pseudogene TRBV3-2) and TRBJ1-5, with D tentatively TRBD1 (5 bases). CDR3 length: 15 amino acids. Germline V gene sequence: CDR1 LGHDT, CDR2 YNNKEL (reference sequence). The V end was cut by 1 base, the J end by 2 bases, with 9 bases between. The CDR3 sequence is CASSQGGVGNQPQHF. The CDR3 DNA follows: TGTGCCAGCAGCCAAGGGGGGGTGGGCAATCAGCCCCAGCATTTT.

The V and J genes are TRBV14 and TRBJ1-1; 8 bases agree with TRBD1. The germline CDR1 and CDR2 sequences are SGHDN and FVKESK. After removal of 7 bases from V and 4 bases from J, the junction contained 5 bases not matched to a gene. The CDR3 spans 13 residues. The CDR3 loop reads CASNQGAATEAFF. The CDR3 DNA is TGTGCCAGCAACCAGGGGGCAGCCACTGAAGCTTTCTTT.

The chain uses TRBV4-2 and TRBJ1-6; D is possibly TRBD1 (6 bases). Germline CDR1 and CDR2: LGHNA and YNFKEQ. Deletions cut 0 bases from V and 10 bases from J, with 16 bases between. The CDR3 totals 16 residues. CDR3 DNA sequence: TGTGCCAGCAGCCAAGATAGTAACAGGGCAGACTCACCCCTCCACTTT. This codes for CASSQDSNRADSPLHF.

The J gene is TRBJ1-6, the V gene TRBV28; the D gene is possibly TRBD1 (6 bases). V shed 8 bases and J shed 0 bases, with 17 bases lying between them. The CDR3 length is 17 residues. The germline gives CDR1 MDHEN, CDR2 SYDVKM. The CDR3 reads CASRMQGIGSYNSPLHF. Here the CDR3 DNA reads TGTGCCAGCCGGATGCAGGGGATCGGCTCCTATAATTCACCCCTCCACTTT.

The chain employs TRBV30 and TRBJ2-2, with D possibly TRBD2 on 6 matching bases. The CDR3 runs 13 residues. Germline V gene sequence: CDR1 GTSNPN, CDR2 SVGIG (reference sequence). Trimming stripped 8 bases from V and 5 bases from J, with 15 bases between. The CDR3 spells CARQLRGTGELFF. DNA of the CDR3: TGTGCCAGACAACTACGGGGGACCGGGGAGCTGTTTTTT.

This chain joins TRBV4-1 and TRBJ1-2, with 9 bases matching TRBD1. This CDR3 is 14 amino acids long. Losses at the gene ends were 4 bases for V and 3 bases for J; bases not matched to a gene: 3. Germline loops: CDR1 MGHRA, CDR2 YSYEKL. This chain's CDR3 is CASSPRTGDYGYTF. Here the CDR3 DNA reads TGCGCCAGCAGCCCCCGGACAGGGGACTATGGCTACACCTTC.

As for this clone: This same CDR3 is encoded by further DNA sequences in the sample. The chain is built from TRBV18 and TRBJ2-5, with D tentatively TRBD1 (6 bases). V lost 4 bases and J 4 bases, leaving 10 bases between the germline ends. The V gene's germline CDR1 is KGHSH and CDR2 LQKENI. This CDR3 contains 13 residues. The CDR3 protein is CASSRGQGETQYF. As DNA, the CDR3 is TGTGCCAGCTCACGGGGGCAGGGAGAGACCCAGTACTTC.

The chain uses TRBV19 and TRBJ2-3, with 8 positions matching TRBD2. The V gene's germline CDR1 is LNHDA and CDR2 SQIVND (reference sequence). The CDR3 length is 15 residues. J was trimmed by 6 bases and V by 8 bases; bases with no gene match: 13. The CDR3 DNA is TGTGCCAGTGGGAGTACGGCGGGGGGCGAGGATACGCAGTATTTT. This translates into CASGSTAGGEDTQYF.

This clone is a singleton in its sample. The J gene is TRBJ1-6, the V gene TRBV5-1; 10 bases align to TRBD1. The junction had 14 bases not matched to a gene; V was cut back by 0 bases and J by 8 bases. This CDR3 region has 19 residues. Per the germline V gene, CDR1 is SGHRS and CDR2 is YFSETQ. This CDR3 is CASSLDPGQGSSGDSPLHF. DNA of the CDR3: TGCGCCAGCAGCTTGGATCCGGGACAGGGGTCGAGTGGCGATTCACCCCTCCACTTT. Full variable domain (outside the CDR3, taken from reference TRBV5-1 and TRBJ1-6): KAGVTQTPRYLIKTRGQQVTLSCSPISGHRSVSWYQQTPGQGLQFLFEYFSETQRNKGNFPGRFSGRQFSNSRSEMNVSTLELGDSALYLCASSLDPGQGSSGDSPLHFGNGTRLTVT.

The chain uses TRBV28 and TRBJ1-3; 8 nucleotides line up with TRBD1. After removal of 4 bases from V and 6 bases from J, the junction contained 8 bases not matched to a gene. The CDR3 runs 15 residues. Germline CDR1 is MDHEN and CDR2 is SYDVKM. The chain's CDR3 is CASSSWTGRENTIYF. DNA of the CDR3: TGTGCCAGCAGTTCCTGGACAGGGAGAGAAAACACCATATATTTT.

The chain links TRBV16 to TRBJ2-1; 10 bases are a match to TRBD2. V was clipped by 0 bases and J by 7 bases; unmatched bases: 3. Germline lookup yields CDR1 KGHSY and CDR2 FQNENV. The CDR3 is made up of 15 amino acids. The CDR3, as DNA: TGTGCCAGCAGCCAATCCCTAGCGGGGGTAAATGAGCAGTTCTTC. Translating it yields CASSQSLAGVNEQFF.

The chain combines TRBV11-2 with TRBJ2-7; D might be TRBD2 (6 bases). CDR1 SGHAT and CDR2 FQNNGV come from the germline V gene. The CDR3 covers 15 residues. V lost 5 bases and J 4 bases, leaving 18 bases between the germline ends. The CDR3 nucleotides read TGTGCCAGCAGCCTGTGGCGGGACTCAGCTTACGAGCAGTACTTC. Protein product: CASSLWRDSAYEQYF. The variable domain in full, completed from reference TRBV11-2 and TRBJ2-7, reads EAGVAQSPRYKIIEKRQSVAFWCNPISGHATLYWYQQILGQGPKLLIQFQNNGVVDDSQLPKDRFSAERLKGVDSTLKIQPAKLEDSAVYLCASSLWRDSAYEQYFGPGTRLTVT.

The chain couples TRBV3-1 (or the pseudogene TRBV3-2) to TRBJ1-3; D unclear. This CDR3 has 14 amino acids. CDR1 and CDR2 from the germline V gene are LGHDT and YNNKEL (reference sequence). The V gene lost 6 bases and the J gene lost 1 base, with 10 bases spanning the gap. The CDR3 region is CASRNGESGNTIYF. CDR3 DNA sequence: TGTGCCAGCAGGAACGGGGAATCTGGAAACACCATATATTTT.

The rearrangement uses TRBV4-1 and TRBJ2-5; the match to TRBD2 covers 9 bases. The trim removed 3 bases at V and 5 bases at J, leaving 13 bases unmatched. The V gene's germline CDR1 is MGHRA and CDR2 YSYEKL. The CDR3 sequence is 17 residues long. CDR3 in amino acids: CASSHPSGRGGRETQYF. The CDR3 nucleotides read TGCGCCAGCAGCCACCCGTCCGGGCGGGGGGGCAGGGAGACCCAGTACTTC.

This clone has just a few counts. V is TRBV6-1 and J is TRBJ1-2; D is unresolved. The germline V and J ends were trimmed by 3 bases and 4 bases, with 15 bases remaining between them. The CDR3 sequence is 15 residues long. Germline lookup yields CDR1 MNHNS and CDR2 SASEGT. The CDR3 is CASSEGGGASYGYTF. DNA of the CDR3: TGTGCCAGCAGTGAGGGAGGCGGCGCTTCCTATGGCTACACCTTC.

The V gene is TRBV5-1, the J gene TRBJ2-7; 15 nucleotides align to TRBD2. Unmatched junction bases numbered 12, after V lost 4 bases and J lost 4 bases. This CDR3 is built from 18 residues. The germline V gene has CDR1 SGHRS and CDR2 YFSETQ. The CDR3 spells CASSPWTSGGAFAYEQYF. The CDR3 nucleotides are TGCGCCAGCAGCCCCTGGACTAGCGGGGGGGCTTTTGCATACGAGCAGTACTTC.

The chain has TRBV28 and TRBJ1-5; no clear D. V was trimmed by 4 bases and J by 0 bases, leaving 10 bases between them. CDR1 MDHEN and CDR2 SYDVKM come from the germline V gene. This CDR3 spans 15 amino acids. The CDR3 nucleotides are TGTGCCAGCAGTTCCGACACGCGTAGCAATCAGCCCCAGCATTTT. Translating gives CASSSDTRSNQPQHF. Full variable domain (outside the CDR3, taken from reference TRBV28 and TRBJ1-5): DVKVTQSSRYLVKRTGEKVFLECVQDMDHENMFWYRQDPGLGLRLIYFSYDVKMKEKGDIPEGYSVSREKKERFSLILESASTNQTSMYLCASSSDTRSNQPQHFGDGTRLSIL.